A selection of T cell receptor beta chains follows, all from one sample in a study of T cell repertoires in cytomegalovirus infection. A single record per CDR3 protein comes from TCRdb applying MiXCR to the reads. The sample carries roughly 720,000 distinct CDR3 sequences, roughly a third recorded once. The sequenced material came from PBMCs. These receptors came from a human donor in good health (CMV status not recorded). Some clones in this sample may be carry-over from other donors' samples. Both conserved end residues are part of each CDR3. Fields, in order: CDR3 protein, CDR3 DNA, V gene, J gene, D gene, clone size. The D gene is left open where the match is weak. Some rows mark clone size as missing; the rest say once, few, many or name a class of expanded clone.

CASSYPFSWMSDTQYF	TGTGCCAGCAGTTACCCGTTTAGCTGGATGTCAGATACGCAGTATTTT	TRBV6-2/TRBV6-3	TRBJ2-3	NA	NA
CASSLLNRDTYGYTF	TGTGCCAGCAGTTTATTGAACAGGGATACCTATGGCTACACCTTC	TRBV28	TRBJ1-2	NA	few
CSVEVWGRQGQFF	TGCAGCGTTGAAGTTTGGGGTCGGCAAGGGCAGTTCTTC	TRBV29-1	TRBJ2-1	NA	NA
CASSLGPDDEQFF	TGTGCCAGCAGCTTAGGCCCTGACGATGAGCAGTTCTTC	TRBV7-9	TRBJ2-1	NA	NA
CAISDPSGGAGEQYF	TGTGCCATCAGTGACCCTAGCGGGGGGGCTGGAGAGCAGTACTTC	TRBV10-3	TRBJ2-7	TRBD2	few
CAISPSLNTEAFF	TGTGCCATCAGTCCCAGCTTGAACACTGAAGCTTTCTTT	TRBV10-3	TRBJ1-1	NA	NA
CDSSLSPSGKYNEQFF	TGTGACAGCAGCTTGTCCCCTAGCGGGAAATACAATGAGCAGTTCTTC	TRBV5-5	TRBJ2-1	TRBD2	NA
CSARDRQGFYEQYF	TGCAGTGCTAGAGATCGGCAAGGGTTCTACGAGCAGTACTTC	TRBV20-1	TRBJ2-7	NA	NA
CASSELWGGNVLTF	TGTGCCAGCAGCGAGTTATGGGGGGGCAACGTCCTGACTTTC	TRBV27	TRBJ2-6	TRBD2	NA
CASSHLTGSGANVLTF	TGTGCCAGCAGTCATTTGACAGGGTCTGGGGCCAACGTCCTGACTTTC	TRBV6-6	TRBJ2-6	TRBD1	NA
CASRGTRVGNTEAFF	TGTGCCAGTAGGGGGACGCGGGTCGGGAACACTGAAGCTTTCTTT	TRBV19	TRBJ1-1	NA	NA
CASSFQGGSGANVLTF	TGTGCCAGCAGCTTCCAAGGGGGATCTGGGGCCAACGTCCTGACTTTC	TRBV7-2	TRBJ2-6	NA	many
CASSWTSGMIQETQYF	TGTGCCAGCAGTTGGACTAGCGGGATGATCCAAGAGACCCAGTACTTC	TRBV6-1	TRBJ2-5	TRBD2	few
CASSLLGGQGRTYEQYF	TGTGCCAGCAGCTTACTCGGTGGGCAGGGGAGGACCTACGAGCAGTACTTC	TRBV7-2	TRBJ2-7	NA	few
CASSWVAGGGASTVTQYF	TGTGCCAGCAGCTGGGTAGCGGGGGGGGGAGCTAGCACAGTGACGCAGTATTTT	TRBV7-1	TRBJ2-3	TRBD2	NA
CASSLSSIGMGETQYF	TGTGCCAGCAGCTTATCTTCGATAGGGATGGGAGAGACCCAGTACTTC	TRBV7-8	TRBJ2-5	NA	many
CASSPGPTGELFF	TGTGCCAGCAGCCCCGGCCCCACCGGGGAGCTGTTTTTT	TRBV7-6	TRBJ2-2	NA	few
CASSAQGRQPQNF	TGTGCCAGCAGTGCACAGGGTCGCCAGCCCCAGAATTTT	TRBV6-2/TRBV6-3	TRBJ1-5	NA	NA
CASSDVAIAGPPDTQYF	TGTGCCAGCAGTGATGTAGCCATAGCGGGGCCTCCAGATACGCAGTATTTT	TRBV27	TRBJ2-3	TRBD2	NA
CASSQQTRGGFQRNQPQHF	TGTGCCAGCAGCCAACAAACCAGGGGCGGATTTCAGAGGAATCAGCCCCAGCATTTT	TRBV4-2	TRBJ1-5	NA	NA
CASSIVLVDRGDNQPQHF	TGTGCCAGTAGTATTGTCCTTGTGGACAGGGGTGACAATCAGCCCCAGCATTTT	TRBV19	TRBJ1-5	TRBD1	NA
CASSLGQGRTGELFF	TGTGCCAGCAGCCTCGGACAGGGGAGGACCGGGGAGCTGTTTTTT	TRBV11-3	TRBJ2-2	TRBD1	many
CSARQGWGNQPQHF	TGCAGTGCTCGACAGGGTTGGGGGAATCAGCCCCAGCATTTT	TRBV20-1	TRBJ1-5	TRBD1	NA
CASSARDGNIQYF	TGTGCCAGCAGCGCACGGGACGGAAACATTCAGTACTTC	TRBV7-6	TRBJ2-4	NA	NA
CASRREETQYF	TGTGCCAGCAGGAGGGAGGAGACCCAGTACTTC	TRBV2	TRBJ2-5	NA	NA
CASSYSPGQGVIEQFF	TGTGCCAGCAGTTACTCGCCGGGACAGGGGGTCATTGAGCAGTTCTTC	TRBV6-6	TRBJ2-1	TRBD1	few
CASRREQGRNQPQHF	TGTGCCAGCAGAAGGGAACAGGGACGCAATCAGCCCCAGCATTTT	TRBV12-3/TRBV12-4	TRBJ1-5	NA	few
CASSLASSGSFTDTQYF	TGCGCCAGCAGCTTGGCTTCTAGCGGGAGTTTCACAGATACGCAGTATTTT	TRBV5-1	TRBJ2-3	TRBD2	NA
CASSTGTGGREPQHF	TGCGCCAGCAGCACTGGGACAGGGGGCAGGGAGCCCCAGCATTTT	TRBV5-1	TRBJ1-5	TRBD1	NA
CASSLDRWDQPQHF	TGTGCCAGCAGTTTAGACAGGTGGGATCAGCCCCAGCATTTT	TRBV12-3/TRBV12-4	TRBJ1-5	NA	many
CASSQGGPLAKNIQYF	TGCGCCAGCAGCCAAGGAGGCCCTCTAGCCAAAAACATTCAGTACTTC	TRBV4-1	TRBJ2-4	NA	NA
CASSQEGGAPTGELFF	TGCGCCAGCAGCCAAGAAGGGGGGGCCCCCACCGGGGAGCTGTTTTTT	TRBV4-1	TRBJ2-2	NA	NA
CASSSLGGAQNYGYTF	TGTGCCAGTAGTAGCCTCGGGGGCGCACAAAACTATGGCTACACCTTC	TRBV19	TRBJ1-2	NA	few
CASSLRSDGEGTNTEAFF	TGTGCCAGCAGCCTGCGATCGGACGGGGAGGGAACGAACACTGAAGCTTTCTTT	TRBV7-6	TRBJ1-1	NA	NA
CAISADSRNYGYTF	TGTGCCATCAGTGCGGACAGTCGGAACTATGGCTACACCTTC	TRBV10-3	TRBJ1-2	NA	NA
CASSSQTWLNYGYTF	TGTGCCAGCAGCAGCCAGACATGGCTGAACTATGGCTACACCTTC	TRBV7-2	TRBJ1-2	NA	NA
CASSLGGDAEAFF	TGTGCCAGCAGCCTGGGAGGGGACGCTGAAGCTTTCTTT	TRBV7-6	TRBJ1-1	NA	few
CASSLVGTGIRQPQHF	TGTGCCAGCAGCTTAGTTGGGACAGGGATACGTCAGCCCCAGCATTTT	TRBV7-8	TRBJ1-5	TRBD1	few
CASSPTPGDYGYTF	TGTGCCAGCAGCCCCACCCCAGGGGACTATGGCTACACCTTC	TRBV7-3	TRBJ1-2	NA	NA
CASSLEVRVPSYEQYF	TGTGCCAGCAGTTTAGAGGTCCGGGTTCCATCCTACGAGCAGTACTTC	TRBV28	TRBJ2-7	NA	few
CASSPGGLAKREQYF	TGTGCCAGCAGTCCGGGGGGACTAGCGAAACGCGAGCAGTACTTC	TRBV12-3/TRBV12-4	TRBJ2-7	TRBD2	many
CASIGGGNYGYTF	TGTGCCAGCATTGGGGGTGGGAACTATGGCTACACCTTC	TRBV12-3/TRBV12-4	TRBJ1-2	NA	NA
CASKINSYNSPLHF	TGTGCCAGCAAGATTAACTCCTATAATTCACCCCTCCACTTT	TRBV6-6	TRBJ1-6	NA	NA
CASSPRTGGGQPQHF	TGTGCCAGCAGTCCACGGACAGGGGGCGGTCAGCCCCAGCATTTT	TRBV28	TRBJ1-5	TRBD1	many
CASRSLGVMNTEAFF	TGTGCCAGCAGGTCCCTGGGGGTAATGAACACTGAAGCTTTCTTT	TRBV28	TRBJ1-1	NA	few
CASSAQIQETQYF	TGTGCCAGCAGTGCACAGATCCAAGAGACCCAGTACTTC	TRBV6-6	TRBJ2-5	NA	NA
CASSIVLVGTEYNEQFF	TGTGCCAGTAGTATCGTATTAGTGGGGACAGAGTACAATGAGCAGTTCTTC	TRBV19	TRBJ2-1	TRBD1	NA
CASSLDQGRPYQPQHF	TGTGCCAGCAGTTTGGACCAAGGACGGCCTTATCAGCCCCAGCATTTT	TRBV28	TRBJ1-5	NA	few
CASSFGRNNSPLHF	TGTGCCAGCAGTTTTGGACGGAATAATTCACCCCTCCACTTT	TRBV27	TRBJ1-6	NA	NA
CASSFSVSSGVHEQYF	TGTGCCAGCAGTTTTTCAGTATCTTCAGGGGTCCACGAGCAGTACTTC	TRBV27	TRBJ2-7	NA	NA
CASSFLGAGETQYF	TGTGCCAGCAGTTTTCTGGGGGCAGGGGAGACCCAGTACTTC	TRBV12-3/TRBV12-4	TRBJ2-5	NA	NA
CASRGRVSGELFF	TGTGCCAGTAGAGGGAGGGTATCCGGGGAGCTGTTTTTT	TRBV19	TRBJ2-2	TRBD2	NA
CASRQVMGAGYEQYF	TGTGCCAGCAGACAAGTCATGGGAGCAGGCTACGAGCAGTACTTC	TRBV4-1	TRBJ2-7	NA	NA